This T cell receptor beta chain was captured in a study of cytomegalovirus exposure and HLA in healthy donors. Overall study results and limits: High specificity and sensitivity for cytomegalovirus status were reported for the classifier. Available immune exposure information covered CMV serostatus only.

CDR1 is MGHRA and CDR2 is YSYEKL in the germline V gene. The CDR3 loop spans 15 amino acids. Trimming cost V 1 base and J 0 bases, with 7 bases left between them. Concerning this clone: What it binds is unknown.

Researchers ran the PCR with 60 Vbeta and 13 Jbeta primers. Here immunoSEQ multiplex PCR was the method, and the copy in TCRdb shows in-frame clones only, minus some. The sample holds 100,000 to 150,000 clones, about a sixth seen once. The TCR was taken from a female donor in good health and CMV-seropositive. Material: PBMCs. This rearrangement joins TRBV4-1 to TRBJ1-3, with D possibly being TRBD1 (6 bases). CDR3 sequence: CASSQAGVSGNTIYF. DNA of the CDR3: TGCGCCAGCAGCCAAGCAGGGGTCTCTGGAAACACCATATATTTT.